The 30 T cell receptor beta chains below come from one sample, sequenced in a study of shared clonotypes between healthy human individuals. Here immunoSEQ multiplex PCR was the method, and the copy in TCRdb shows in-frame clones only, minus some. The sample shows 2.5 million or so clones, roughly nine tenths of them seen only once. Sequences were obtained from naive CD4+ T cells sorted from blood. Subset meaning: CD45RA+ positively selected. All receptors come from a man younger than 35 in good health.

The V and J genes are TRBV5-6 and TRBJ1-2; D might be TRBD1 (6 bases). CDR3 length equals 14 residues. CDR1 SGHDT and CDR2 YYEEEE come from the germline V gene. V was cut by 1 base and J by 8 bases, with 15 bases left in between. CDR3 in DNA: TGTGCCAGCAGCTTGCTCCGGGGGGCATCGGGCTACACCTTC. Amino acids: CASSLLRGASGYTF. The whole variable domain, filled in from reference TRBV5-6 and TRBJ1-2, reads DAGVTQSPTHLIKTRGQQVTLRCSPKSGHDTVSWYQQALGQGPQFIFQYYEEEERQRGNFPDRFSGHQFPNYSSELNVNALLLGDSALYLCASSLLRGASGYTFGSGTRLTVV.

The chain employs TRBV4-2 and TRBJ2-4; a possible D gene is TRBD2 (7 bases). V was pared by 1 base and J by 10 bases, with 17 bases between. The CDR3 runs to 15 residues. Germline CDR1 LGHNA, CDR2 YNFKEQ. DNA for the CDR3: TGTGCCAGCAGCCAAGGCGGACTAGGGGGAGGGATTCAGTACTTC. Translation gives CASSQGGLGGGIQYF.

The chain joins TRBV10-1 to TRBJ1-3, with D possibly matching TRBD1 (5 bases). The V end was cut by 11 bases, the J end by 0 bases, with 14 bases between. CDR1 and CDR2 (germline): WNHNN, SYGVQD (reference sequence). The CDR3 spans 14 residues. CDR3: CAGTRALSGNTIYF. The CDR3 DNA reads as TGCGCCGGGACCCGGGCGCTCTCTGGAAACACCATATATTTT.

The genes are TRBV5-4 and TRBJ1-6; 7 bases are shared with TRBD1. CDR1 and CDR2 (germline): SGHNT, YYREEE (reference sequence). The length of the CDR3 is 15 residues. With 4 bases clipped from V and 9 bases from J, the junction kept 10 bases outside the gene matches. The CDR3 reads CASSPYQGQTSPLHF. In nucleotides, the CDR3 is TGTGCCAGCAGCCCATACCAGGGACAGACTTCACCCCTCCACTTT.

The chain joins TRBV6-1 to TRBJ2-4; 7 bases are shared with TRBD1. This CDR3 has 18 residues. Germline V lookup: CDR1 MNHNS, CDR2 SASEGT. V was clipped by 1 base and J by 0 bases; unmatched bases: 9. The CDR3 bases are TGTGCCAGCAGTGAAGTATGGACAGGTCTTTTAGCCAAAAACATTCAGTACTTC. This gives the protein CASSEVWTGLLAKNIQYF.

V is TRBV5-6 and J is TRBJ2-1; TRBD2 matches 8 bases. This CDR3 has 17 amino acids. CDR1 is SGHDT and CDR2 is YYEEEE in the germline V gene. Germline trimming cut 3 bases from V and 6 bases from J; bases unmatched to any gene: 14. The CDR3 reads CASSYRGIGRAVNEQFF. CDR3 nucleotide sequence: TGTGCCAGCAGCTATAGGGGAATCGGGAGGGCCGTCAATGAGCAGTTCTTC.

V is TRBV19 and J is TRBJ1-1, with unresolved D. Germline V lookup: CDR1 LNHDA, CDR2 SQIVND (reference sequence). Trimming removed 4 bases from V and 2 bases from J, with 8 bases in between. There are 13 residues in the CDR3. The CDR3 DNA reads as TGTGCCAGTAGTAAGGGAAAAAACACTGAAGCTTTCTTT. Amino acid sequence: CASSKGKNTEAFF. The full variable domain, with the rest looked up from reference TRBV19 and TRBJ1-1, is DGGITQSPKYLFRKEGQNVTLSCEQNLNHDAMYWYRQDPGQGLRLIYYSQIVNDFQKGDIAEGYSVSREKKESFPLTVTSAQKNPTAFYLCASSKGKNTEAFFGQGTRLTVV.

This chain connects TRBV7-6 to TRBJ1-1; 9 bases match TRBD1. The ends lost 1 base at V and 5 bases at J; junction bases unmatched: 11. Germline CDR1 SGHVS, CDR2 FNYEAQ. The CDR3 has 17 amino acids. The chain's CDR3 is CASSLVPFLTGGTEAFF. The CDR3 DNA follows: TGTGCCAGCAGCTTAGTCCCTTTCTTGACAGGGGGAACTGAAGCTTTCTTT. Looking up the rest from reference TRBV7-6 and TRBJ1-1 gives the full variable domain: GAGVSQSPRYKVTKRGQDVALRCDPISGHVSLYWYRQALGQGPEFLTYFNYEAQQDKSGLPNDRFSAERPEGSISTLTIQRTEQRDSAMYRCASSLVPFLTGGTEAFFGQGTRLTVV.

As regards this clone: Other DNA sequences in this specimen translate into the identical CDR3. CDR3 amino acids: CASSLAQGQETQYF. CDR3 nucleotides: TGCGCCAGCAGCTTGGCCCAGGGGCAAGAGACCCAGTACTTC. The rearrangement joins TRBV5-1 to TRBJ2-5; a weak D match, TRBD1 (6 bases). In germline, CDR1 is SGHRS, CDR2 YFSETQ. V gave up 0 bases and J gave up 2 bases, with 8 bases separating them. This CDR3 has 14 amino acids.

The chain has TRBV7-2 and TRBJ1-1; no firm D call. From germline, CDR1 is SGHTA and CDR2 FQGNSA. V was pared by 10 bases and J by 2 bases, with 14 bases between. The CDR3 sequence is 13 residues long. In nucleotides, the CDR3 is TGTGCCACCGCCGCTCGGGTTAACACTGAAGCTTTCTTT. It specifies CATAARVNTEAFF. Using reference TRBV7-2 and TRBJ1-1 for the parts outside the CDR3, the full variable domain is GAGVSQSPSNKVTEKGKDVELRCDPISGHTALYWYRQSLGQGLEFLIYFQGNSAPDKSGLPSDRFSAERTGGSVSTLTIQRTQQEDSAVYLCATAARVNTEAFFGQGTRLTVV.

The J gene is TRBJ2-1, the V gene TRBV9; 11 bases agree with TRBD2. This CDR3 is built from 14 residues. The germline V gene has CDR1 SGDLS and CDR2 YYNGEE. The trim removed 2 bases at V and 15 bases at J, leaving 10 bases unmatched. CDR3 region: CASSVAATSGTWFF. CDR3 sequence (DNA): TGTGCCAGCAGCGTGGCCGCGACTAGCGGGACCTGGTTCTTC. Variable domain in full (rest from reference TRBV9 and TRBJ2-1): DSGVTQTPKHLITATGQRVTLRCSPRSGDLSVYWYQQSLDQGLQFLIQYYNGEERAKGNILERFSAQQFPDLHSELNLSSLELGDSALYFCASSVAATSGTWFFGPGTRLTVL.

The chain couples TRBV6-4 to TRBJ2-1; D is unclear. CDR3 size: 12 residues. The V end lost 2 bases, the J end lost 5 bases, and 4 bases lay between the germline ends. Germline CDR1 MRHNA, CDR2 SNTAGT. Here the CDR3 DNA reads TGTGCCAGCAGTGACAGGCACAATGAGCAGTTCTTC. The encoded protein is CASSDRHNEQFF.

This rearrangement joins TRBV7-6 to TRBJ1-4, with 7 nucleotides matching TRBD1. In germline, CDR1 is SGHVS, CDR2 FNYEAQ. V shed 5 bases and J 13 bases; nucleotides not matched to a gene: 7. CDR3 length: 12 amino acids. The DNA for the CDR3 is TGTGCCAGCAGCCTACAGACAGGGCTACTGTTTTTT. This translates into CASSLQTGLLFF.

This chain's CDR3 is CASSKEGSNQPQHF. In DNA, the CDR3 is TGTGCCAGCAGTAAGGAGGGTAGCAATCAGCCCCAGCATTTT. The chain has TRBV6-4 and TRBJ1-5; no clear D gene. This CDR3 is built from 14 residues. With 5 bases removed from V and 0 bases from J, the gap between germline ends came to 8 bases. The germline CDR1 and CDR2 sequences are MRHNA and SNTAGT.

This clone has just one count. The chain has TRBV18 and TRBJ1-2; no clear D. Trimming shortened V by 3 bases and J by 1 base, and 9 bases separated the two germline ends. Germline values: CDR1 KGHSH, CDR2 LQKENI. The CDR3 sequence is 14 residues long. The CDR3: CASSPVVDNYGYTF. The CDR3 nucleotides read TGTGCCAGCTCACCCGTGGTGGATAACTATGGCTACACCTTC.

This clone has only one observation. The rearrangement uses TRBV27 and TRBJ1-2; D is perhaps TRBD1 (5 bases). Germline V lookup: CDR1 MNHEY, CDR2 SMNVEV (reference sequence). V lost 1 base to trimming and J lost 2 bases, with 11 bases between them. This CDR3 region has 15 residues. Here the CDR3 DNA reads TGTGCCAGCAGTTTATACTGGGGGGGGAACTATGGCTACACCTTC. The encoded protein is CASSLYWGGNYGYTF.

The chain carries TRBV7-3 and TRBJ1-1; D gene uncertain. Germline CDR1 reads SGHTA; CDR2 reads FQGTGA. The CDR3 totals 13 residues. The V and J ends lost 5 bases and 4 bases respectively, with 11 bases between them. The CDR3: CASSPARGTEAFF. The CDR3, as DNA: TGTGCCAGCAGCCCAGCACGGGGCACTGAAGCTTTCTTT.

This chain connects TRBV6-5 to TRBJ2-6; D is unclear. V was clipped by 3 bases and J by 0 bases, with 9 bases between them. The germline V gene encodes CDR1 MNHEY and CDR2 SVGAGI. The CDR3 contains 16 residues. CDR3 nucleotides: TGTGCCAGCAGTTATTTTTACGACTCTGGGGCCAACGTCCTGACTTTC. Protein product: CASSYFYDSGANVLTF.

This clone was detected once. The gene calls are TRBV5-1 and TRBJ1-2; D perhaps matches TRBD1 (5 bases). The CDR3 runs to 15 residues. Germline V lookup: CDR1 SGHRS, CDR2 YFSETQ. V lost 2 bases and J 0 bases, leaving 11 bases between the germline ends. CDR3 sequence: CASSLTGTTNYGYTF. CDR3 coding DNA: TGCGCCAGCAGCTTAACAGGCACTACTAACTATGGCTACACCTTC.

The J gene is TRBJ1-1, the V gene TRBV5-4; the D is unclear. The CDR3 runs 13 residues. Trimming took 2 bases from V and 4 from J, leaving 9 bases between them. CDR1 SGHNT and CDR2 YYREEE come from the germline V gene (reference sequence). The CDR3 reads CASSFVGSTEAFF. The CDR3 bases are TGTGCCAGCAGCTTCGTTGGAAGCACTGAAGCTTTCTTT.

The chain links TRBV5-1 to TRBJ2-1; 10 nucleotides agree with TRBD1. The ends lost 4 bases at V and 8 bases at J; junction bases unmatched: 9. Germline assignment: CDR1 SGHRS and CDR2 YFSETQ. This CDR3 spans 15 amino acids. For the CDR3, the DNA is TGCGCCAGCAGCGTGTGGACAGGGGGAGGCGATGAGCAGTTCTTC. Protein product: CASSVWTGGGDEQFF.

This chain uses TRBV7-2 with TRBJ2-7, with 9 bases identical to TRBD1. The CDR3 covers 14 residues. Trimming removed 5 bases from V and 3 bases from J; junction bases left unmatched: 5. Germline CDR1 is SGHTA and CDR2 is FQGNSA. The CDR3 loop is CASSTDRGFYEQYF. The CDR3 DNA reads TGTGCCAGCAGCACCGACAGGGGGTTCTACGAGCAGTACTTC.

V usage is TRBV11-2 and J usage is TRBJ1-1, with a tentative D call TRBD1 (5 bases). V shed 1 base and J shed 11 bases, with 11 bases lying between them. CDR3 length: 12 amino acids. CDR1 and CDR2 from the germline V gene are SGHAT and FQNNGV. DNA of the CDR3: TGTGCCAGCAGCTTAGTGACAGTATTGGCTTTCTTT. Its translation: CASSLVTVLAFF. The full variable domain, its missing parts supplied by reference TRBV11-2 and TRBJ1-1, is EAGVAQSPRYKIIEKRQSVAFWCNPISGHATLYWYQQILGQGPKLLIQFQNNGVVDDSQLPKDRFSAERLKGVDSTLKIQPAKLEDSAVYLCASSLVTVLAFFGQGTRLTVV.

For the CDR3, the DNA is TGTGCCTGGAGTTTTGTGGGAGGGATCACAGATACGCAGTATTTT. It specifies CAWSFVGGITDTQYF. The chain uses TRBV30 and TRBJ2-3, with 7 bases aligning to TRBD2. Germline-derived CDR1 and CDR2 are GTSNPN and SVGIG (reference sequence). Trimming took 2 bases from V and 2 from J; bases not matched to a gene: 7. The CDR3 consists of 15 residues. Complete variable domain (other parts from reference TRBV30 and TRBJ2-3): SQTIHQWPATLVQPVGSPLSLECTVEGTSNPNLYWYRQAAGRGLQLLFYSVGIGQISSEVPQNLSASRPQDRQFILSSKKLLLSDSGFYLCAWSFVGGITDTQYFGPGTRLTVL.

In this sample, this clone turned up once. The V call is TRBV11-1, the J call TRBJ2-5, with D perhaps matching TRBD2 (6 bases). V lost 5 bases to trimming and J lost 2 bases, with 21 bases between them. Germline V CDR1 and CDR2: SGHAT, FQDESV (reference sequence). CDR3 length: 17 amino acids. The CDR3 DNA reads as TGTGCCAGCAGCCCATCTGGACGGGGGACTCGGCAAGAGACCCAGTACTTC. As protein: CASSPSGRGTRQETQYF. The full variable domain, its missing parts supplied by reference TRBV11-1 and TRBJ2-5, is EAEVAQSPRYKITEKSQAVAFWCDPISGHATLYWYRQILGQGPELLVQFQDESVVDDSQLPKDRFSAERLKGVDSTLKIQPAELGDSAMYLCASSPSGRGTRQETQYFGPGTRLLVL.

The chain recombines TRBV19 with TRBJ1-4; TRBD1 aligns across 12 bases. The CDR3 runs to 15 residues. The germline V gene encodes CDR1 LNHDA and CDR2 SQIVND (reference sequence). V was clipped by 5 bases and J by 3 bases; unmatched bases: 1. The CDR3 bases are TGTGCCAGTAGTGGGACAGGGGGCCCTAATGAAAAACTGTTTTTT. Amino acids: CASSGTGGPNEKLFF.

This clone was seen just once. V and J are TRBV2 and TRBJ2-5; D ambiguous. V lost 7 bases and J lost 2, with 8 bases in between. Germline CDR1 is SNHLY and CDR2 is FYNNEI. The CDR3 length is 12 residues. The CDR3 reads CASIPTQETQYF. The CDR3 bases are TGTGCCAGCATTCCTACTCAAGAGACCCAGTACTTC. Together with reference TRBV2 and TRBJ2-5, the CDR3 gives the full variable domain: EPEVTQTPSHQVTQMGQEVILRCVPISNHLYFYWYRQILGQKVEFLVSFYNNEISEKSEIFDDQFSVERPDGSNFTLKIRSTKLEDSAMYFCASIPTQETQYFGPGTRLLVL.

The sample holds one count of this clone. The chain recombines TRBV10-3 with TRBJ1-1, with TRBD1 as a possible D gene (6 bases). The CDR3 length is 15 residues. Trimming removed 8 bases at V and 1 base at J, with 17 bases between. Germline CDR1 is ENHRY and CDR2 is SYGVKD. The CDR3 bases are TGTGCCATCGGGGTGTCGGGCAGGGGGAACACTGAAGCTTTCTTT. Translating it yields CAIGVSGRGNTEAFF.

This clone occurred a few times. J is TRBJ1-1 and V is TRBV6-4; D gene unclear. This CDR3 is 14 amino acids long. Trimming stripped 0 bases from V and 1 base from J, with 6 bases between. CDR1 is MRHNA, CDR2 SNTAGT, per germline. The CDR3 region is CASSDSSKNTEAFF. The DNA for the CDR3 is TGTGCCAGCAGTGACTCATCCAAGAACACTGAAGCTTTCTTT.

The V and J genes are TRBV28 and TRBJ2-2, with D possibly TRBD1 on 6 matching bases. CDR3 length: 15 residues. Germline V lookup: CDR1 MDHEN, CDR2 SYDVKM. With 6 bases removed from V and 2 bases from J, the gap between germline ends came to 13 bases. The CDR3 sequence is CASRVGQINTGELFF. DNA of the CDR3: TGTGCCAGCAGGGTCGGACAGATCAACACCGGGGAGCTGTTTTTT.